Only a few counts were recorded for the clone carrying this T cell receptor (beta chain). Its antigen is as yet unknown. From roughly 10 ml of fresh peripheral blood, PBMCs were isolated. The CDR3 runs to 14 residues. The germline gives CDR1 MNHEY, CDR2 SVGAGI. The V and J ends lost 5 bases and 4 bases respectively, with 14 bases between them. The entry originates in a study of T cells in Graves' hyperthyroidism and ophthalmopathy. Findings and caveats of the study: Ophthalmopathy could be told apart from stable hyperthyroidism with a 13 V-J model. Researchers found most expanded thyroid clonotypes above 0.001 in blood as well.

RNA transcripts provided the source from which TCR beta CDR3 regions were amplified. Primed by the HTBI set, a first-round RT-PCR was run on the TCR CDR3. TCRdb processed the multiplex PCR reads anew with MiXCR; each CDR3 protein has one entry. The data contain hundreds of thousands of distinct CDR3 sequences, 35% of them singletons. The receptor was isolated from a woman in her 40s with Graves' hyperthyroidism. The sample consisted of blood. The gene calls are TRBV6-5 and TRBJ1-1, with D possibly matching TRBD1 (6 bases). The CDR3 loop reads CASSPLDRPTEAFF. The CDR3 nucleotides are TGTGCCAGCAGTCCCCTAGACAGGCCCACTGAAGCTTTCTTT.